A single sample gave rise to the 23 T cell receptor beta chains below, sequenced in a study of blood T cell repertoires in COVID-19. The table came from immunoSEQ multiplex PCR; TCRdb's copy has only in-frame clones and leaves some out. The table records around 340,000 clones, around 80% of them present only once. The sequencing sample was made of peripheral blood. The receptors derive from a man aged 25 to 40 with active or convalescent COVID-19.

The J gene is TRBJ2-1, the V gene TRBV30; D is perhaps TRBD1 (6 bases). The germline gives CDR1 GTSNPN, CDR2 SVGIG (reference sequence). CDR3 size: 16 residues. V shed 0 bases and J shed 5 bases, with 17 bases lying between them. Here the CDR3 DNA reads TGTGCCTGGAGTGTACTCAGGGGCAGGGTTGACAATGAGCAGTTCTTC. The encoded protein is CAWSVLRGRVDNEQFF. The entire variable domain, with the rest obtained from reference TRBV30 and TRBJ2-1, is as follows: SQTIHQWPATLVQPVGSPLSLECTVEGTSNPNLYWYRQAAGRGLQLLFYSVGIGQISSEVPQNLSASRPQDRQFILSSKKLLLSDSGFYLCAWSVLRGRVDNEQFFGPGTRLTVL.

This chain joins TRBV11-2 and TRBJ1-1; no clear D. Trimming removed 5 bases from V and 3 bases from J, with 13 bases in between. Per germline, CDR1 SGHAT and CDR2 FQNNGV. The CDR3 contains 14 residues. The CDR3 region has the DNA TGTGCCAGCAGCGCGACTAGCTCGGACACTGAAGCTTTCTTT. Amino acids: CASSATSSDTEAFF.

The rearrangement joins TRBV11-1 to TRBJ2-3; 8 nucleotides match TRBD2. Germline V gene sequence: CDR1 SGHAT, CDR2 FQDESV (reference sequence). There are 16 residues in the CDR3. Trimming cost V 1 base and J 6 bases; bases outside gene matches: 9. The DNA of the CDR3 is TGTGCCAGCAGCTTAGAAAGCGGGAGCCCCCGGGATACGCAGTATTTT. Its protein product is CASSLESGSPRDTQYF.

A word on this clone: A much larger clone lies one base from this, so it may be a read error. The chain combines TRBV5-1 with TRBJ2-3; D unresolved. Looked up from germline, CDR1 is SGHRS and CDR2 is YFSETQ. V gave up 6 bases and J gave up 2 bases, with 7 bases separating them. The CDR3 runs 12 residues. The DNA for the CDR3 is TGCGCCAGCAACCACTACACAGATACGCAGTATTTT. Its protein product is CASNHYTDTQYF.

This clone appeared a single time. This chain links TRBV3-1 (or the pseudogene TRBV3-2) with TRBJ1-5; D unclear. Germline V gene data show CDR1 as LGHDT and CDR2 as YNNKEL (reference sequence). The length of the CDR3 is 14 residues. The V end lost 4 bases, the J end lost 4 bases, and 11 bases lay between the germline ends. The DNA of the CDR3 is TGTGCCAGCAGCCCCCGCACACAAAATCAGCCCCAGCATTTT. It is translated as CASSPRTQNQPQHF.

The chain joins TRBV6-5 to TRBJ2-5, with TRBD2 as a possible D gene (6 bases). V gave up 6 bases and J gave up 5 bases, with 13 bases separating them. Germline CDR1 and CDR2: MNHEY and SVGAGI. The CDR3 spans 13 residues. The CDR3 spells CASRPTGGETQYF. The CDR3 nucleotides read TGTGCCAGCAGGCCTACAGGAGGGGAGACCCAGTACTTC.

This chain joins TRBV30 and TRBJ1-6; D might be TRBD1 (6 bases). Trimming cost V 0 bases and J 6 bases, with 12 bases left between them. The CDR3 totals 15 residues. Germline CDR1 GTSNPN, CDR2 SVGIG (reference sequence). The DNA for the CDR3 is TGTGCCTGGAGTGTACTGGTAGGGGGTAATTCACCCCTCCACTTT. This translates into CAWSVLVGGNSPLHF.

The CDR3 loop reads CSVSSGDTDTQYF. The CDR3 DNA follows: TGCAGCGTGTCTAGCGGGGACACAGATACGCAGTATTTT. This chain joins TRBV29-1 and TRBJ2-3, with TRBD2 matching 9 bases. Trimming took 6 bases from V and 2 from J; bases not matched to a gene: 3. CDR3 length: 13 amino acids. Germline values: CDR1 SQVTM, CDR2 ANQGSEA.

CDR3: CASSQFSQGSQPQHF. CDR3 bases: TGCGCCAGCAGCCAGTTTTCACAGGGCAGTCAGCCCCAGCATTTT. This rearrangement joins TRBV4-3 to TRBJ1-5; possibly TRBD1 for D (6 bases). The CDR3 is made up of 15 amino acids. In germline, CDR1 is LGHNA, CDR2 YSLEER. Trimming left V 3 bases short and J 6 bases short, with 15 bases between.

The rearrangement links TRBV5-4 to TRBJ1-6; possibly TRBD1 for D (5 bases). CDR3 size: 15 residues. The germline CDR1 and CDR2 sequences are SGHNT and YYREEE (reference sequence). V dropped 3 bases and J dropped 10 bases, with 17 bases sitting between them. The DNA for the CDR3 is TGTGCCAGCAGCTCAGGGCAGAATCCATTCTCACCCCTCCACTTT. This gives the protein CASSSGQNPFSPLHF.

The chain couples TRBV7-2 to TRBJ2-1, with 7 positions matching TRBD2. The CDR3 consists of 15 residues. The germline CDR1 and CDR2 sequences are SGHTA and FQGNSA. J lost 9 bases, V lost 5 bases, and 13 bases had no gene match. The chain's CDR3 is CASSDLTGGEREQFF. The CDR3 coding sequence is TGTGCCAGCAGCGACTTAACGGGGGGTGAACGTGAGCAGTTCTTC. Full variable domain (rest looked up from reference TRBV7-2 and TRBJ2-1): GAGVSQSPSNKVTEKGKDVELRCDPISGHTALYWYRQSLGQGLEFLIYFQGNSAPDKSGLPSDRFSAERTGGSVSTLTIQRTQQEDSAVYLCASSDLTGGEREQFFGPGTRLTVL.

This chain connects TRBV4-2 to TRBJ1-1, with TRBD1 as a possible D gene (5 bases). Between the trimmed V and J ends, which lost 6 bases and 2 bases, there was a span of 16 bases. This CDR3 comprises 15 residues. Germline CDR1 LGHNA, CDR2 YNFKEQ. The CDR3 nucleotides are TGTGCCAGCAGTCGATACGTTGACAGAAACACTGAAGCTTTCTTT. Its protein is CASSRYVDRNTEAFF.

This clone was seen only once. This chain uses TRBV28 with TRBJ1-5; D is possibly TRBD1 (6 bases). The V gene's germline CDR1 is MDHEN and CDR2 SYDVKM. The CDR3 sequence is 12 residues long. V gave up 6 bases and J gave up 4 bases, with 7 bases separating them. The CDR3 sequence is CASRDSNQPQHF. CDR3 DNA sequence: TGTGCCAGCAGGGACAGTAATCAGCCCCAGCATTTT.

J is TRBJ2-5 and V is TRBV20-1, with D uncertain. CDR3 length equals 10 residues. V lost 2 bases and J lost 9, with 7 bases in between. Germline V CDR1 and CDR2: DFQATT, SNEGSKA (reference sequence). Here the CDR3 reads CSARLGPQYF. DNA of the CDR3: TGCAGTGCTAGACTGGGCCCCCAGTACTTC.

As DNA, the CDR3 is TGTGCCAGCAGTATTTCTAGCGGGGGGGTGAATGAGCAGTTCTTC. Residues: CASSISSGGVNEQFF. The V call is TRBV3-1 (or the pseudogene TRBV3-2), the J call TRBJ2-1; 12 bases are shared with TRBD2. V shed 6 bases, J shed 7 bases, and the junction held 7 bases outside the gene matches. Germline CDR1 and CDR2: LGHDT and YNNKEL (reference sequence). The CDR3 has 15 amino acids.

The rearrangement uses TRBV10-3 and TRBJ2-3, with a tentative D call TRBD1 (5 bases). The length of the CDR3 is 16 residues. Germline-derived CDR1 and CDR2 are ENHRY and SYGVKD. Trimming pared 2 bases from V and 0 bases from J, leaving 12 bases between. Here the CDR3 DNA reads TGTGCCATCAGTGAGGACTGGGGCTCTAGCACAGATACGCAGTATTTT. Its protein product is CAISEDWGSSTDTQYF.

The rearrangement joins TRBV27 to TRBJ2-3; TRBD2 matches at 7 bases. The CDR3 is 16 amino acids. Per the germline V gene, CDR1 is MNHEY and CDR2 is SMNVEV (reference sequence). With V trimmed by 4 bases and J by 6 bases, 13 bases remained unmatched. The CDR3 DNA reads TGTGCCAGCAGTTCCCCGGTAGGGGCGGGAGTGGATACGCAGTATTTT. This codes for CASSSPVGAGVDTQYF.

This chain links TRBV28 with TRBJ1-1, with 7 positions matching TRBD1. Looked up from germline, CDR1 is MDHEN and CDR2 is SYDVKM. The trim removed 3 bases at V and 6 bases at J, leaving 16 bases unmatched. The CDR3 consists of 17 residues. The CDR3 nucleotides read TGTGCCAGCAGTTTTAGAGGGGGCGGGTATGGTTTCCCTGAAGCTTTCTTT. This sequence encodes CASSFRGGGYGFPEAFF.

The chain employs TRBV10-3 and TRBJ2-5; D is perhaps TRBD1 (5 bases). The length of the CDR3 is 12 residues. V shed 8 bases and J shed 1 base, with 8 bases lying between them. Per germline, CDR1 ENHRY and CDR2 SYGVKD. CDR3 loop: CAIGASQETQYF. The CDR3 nucleotides read TGTGCCATCGGGGCGAGCCAAGAGACCCAGTACTTC.

The rearrangement uses TRBV4-2 and TRBJ1-4; no reliable D call. Germline CDR1 reads LGHNA; CDR2 reads YNFKEQ. Trimming removed 4 bases at V and 0 bases at J, with 9 bases between. This CDR3 is built from 15 residues. The CDR3 protein is CASSPPRATNEKLFF. CDR3 coding DNA: TGTGCCAGCAGCCCCCCGCGTGCAACTAATGAAAAACTGTTTTTT.

Many counts were recorded for this clone. This chain joins TRBV4-2 and TRBJ1-6; TRBD1 is a possible D gene (5 bases). Trimming removed 0 bases at V and 9 bases at J, with 15 bases between. CDR1 and CDR2 from the germline V gene are LGHNA and YNFKEQ. The CDR3 is 16 residues long. CDR3 sequence: CASSQDLSREASPLHF. The CDR3 coding sequence is TGTGCCAGCAGCCAAGACTTGTCCAGGGAAGCTTCACCCCTCCACTTT.

The chain combines TRBV18 with TRBJ2-7, with D maybe TRBD1 (6 bases). The V gene's germline CDR1 is KGHSH and CDR2 LQKENI. This CDR3 spans 15 amino acids. V dropped 6 bases and J dropped 8 bases, with 23 bases sitting between them. CDR3 in DNA: TGTGCCAGCTCCGGAGGACAGAACGGTCGGGAAAAGCAGTACTTC. It yields the protein CASSGGQNGREKQYF.

This chain uses TRBV12-3 or TRBV12-4 with TRBJ1-4; D unresolved. V lost 6 bases and J 3 bases, leaving 5 bases between the germline ends. The CDR3 is made up of 12 amino acids. The CDR3 coding sequence is TGTGCCAGCAGGTCGGCTAATGAAAAACTGTTTTTT. Its translation: CASRSANEKLFF.